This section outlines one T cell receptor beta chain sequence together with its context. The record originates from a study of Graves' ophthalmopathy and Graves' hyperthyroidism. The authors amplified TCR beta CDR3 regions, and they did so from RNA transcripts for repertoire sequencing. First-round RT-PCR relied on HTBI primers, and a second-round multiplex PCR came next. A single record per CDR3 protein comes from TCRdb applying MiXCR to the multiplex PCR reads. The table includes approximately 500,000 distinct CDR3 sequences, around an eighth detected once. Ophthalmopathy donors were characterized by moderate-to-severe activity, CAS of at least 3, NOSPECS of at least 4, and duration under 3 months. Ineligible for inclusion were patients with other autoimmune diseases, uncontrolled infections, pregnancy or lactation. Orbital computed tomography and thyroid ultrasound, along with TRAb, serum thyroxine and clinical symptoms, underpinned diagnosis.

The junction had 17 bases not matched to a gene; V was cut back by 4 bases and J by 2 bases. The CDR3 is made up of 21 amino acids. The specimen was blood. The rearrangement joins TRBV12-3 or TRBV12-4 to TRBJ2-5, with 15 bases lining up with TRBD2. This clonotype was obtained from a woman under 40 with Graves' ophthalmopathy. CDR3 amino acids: CASSSLPVRTSGRVGQETQYF. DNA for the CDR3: TGTGCCAGCAGTTCCCTACCCGTTCGGACTAGCGGGAGGGTTGGTCAAGAGACCCAGTACTTC.